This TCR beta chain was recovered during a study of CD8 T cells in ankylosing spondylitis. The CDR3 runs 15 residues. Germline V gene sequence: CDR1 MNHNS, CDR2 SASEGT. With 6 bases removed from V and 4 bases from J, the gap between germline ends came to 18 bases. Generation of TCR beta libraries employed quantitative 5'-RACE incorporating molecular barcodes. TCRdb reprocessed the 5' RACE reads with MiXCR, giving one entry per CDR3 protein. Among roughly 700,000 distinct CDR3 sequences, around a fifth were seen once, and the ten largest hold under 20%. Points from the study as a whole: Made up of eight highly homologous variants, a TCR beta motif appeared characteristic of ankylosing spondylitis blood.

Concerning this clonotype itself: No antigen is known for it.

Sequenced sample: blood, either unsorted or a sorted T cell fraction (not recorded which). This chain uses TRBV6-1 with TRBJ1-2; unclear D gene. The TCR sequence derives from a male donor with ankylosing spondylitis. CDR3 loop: CASSPAGDIGYGYTF. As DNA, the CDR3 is TGTGCCAGCAGCCCCGCCGGAGATATCGGCTATGGCTACACCTTC.